The 3 T cell receptor beta chains listed next were all sequenced from one sample in a study of cytomegalovirus exposure and HLA in healthy donors. The PCR contained 60 Vbeta and 13 Jbeta primers. Repertoires were generated with immunoSEQ multiplex PCR, while TCRdb's copy carries only in-frame clones and drops some. This listing includes 130,000 or so clones. Input material: PBMCs. These receptors were taken from a woman aged 40 to 55 in good health and CMV-seronegative.

The V and J genes are TRBV2 and TRBJ2-7; D may be TRBD1 (5 bases). Looked up from germline, CDR1 is SNHLY and CDR2 is FYNNEI. Trimming cost V 7 bases and J 5 bases, with 21 bases left between them. CDR3 size: 15 residues. DNA for the CDR3: TGTGCCAGCATCCCGGGCCCAGCTTGGGGCCACGAGCAGTACGTC. Translation gives CASIPGPAWGHEQYV.

The CDR3 region is CASTQTGGRNEQYF. The CDR3 DNA follows: TGCGCCAGTACACAAACAGGGGGAAGGAACGAGCAGTACTTC. This chain links TRBV5-1 with TRBJ2-5; 8 bases are shared with TRBD1. TRBJ2-7 explains the end of the DNA better; the J call may be wrong. Germline V CDR1 and CDR2: SGHRS, YFSETQ. The CDR3 has 14 residues.

The chain carries TRBV19 and TRBJ2-1, with a weak D call TRBD1 (5 bases). Trimming cost V 5 bases and J 9 bases, with 14 bases left between them. CDR3 length: 13 residues. Per the germline V gene, CDR1 is LNHDA and CDR2 is SQIVND (reference sequence). CDR3 DNA sequence: TGTGCCAGTAGTTTTCTTAGGGGTAGTGAGCAGTTCTTC. Translating gives CASSFLRGSEQFF.